This passage covers 26 T cell receptor beta chains from one sample sequenced in a study of PD-1 blockade in classical Hodgkin lymphoma. With no exception, relapse followed autologous stem cell transplantation in all patients, and brentuximab vedotin exposure varied. Profiled with immunoSEQ multiplex PCR; TCRdb holds only in-frame clones, not every one. This table holds 20,000 to 30,000 clones, around 70% found once. The sequencing used peripheral blood mononuclear cells (PBMCs), collected at baseline. These receptors all stem from a human donor with classical Hodgkin lymphoma.

This clone came up once. The chain recombines TRBV27 with TRBJ2-2, with 9 bases matching TRBD2. The CDR3 loop spans 15 amino acids. V shed 5 bases and J 3 bases; nucleotides not matched to a gene: 4. CDR1 and CDR2 (germline): MNHEY, SMNVEV (reference sequence). Here the CDR3 reads CASSDSGGYTGELFF. CDR3 sequence (DNA): TGTGCCAGCAGTGATAGCGGGGGTTACACCGGGGAGCTGTTTTTT.

In its sample, this clone was seen once. The chain couples TRBV28 to TRBJ2-5; TRBD2 might be the D (7 bases). V lost 3 bases and J lost 5, with 19 bases in between. The germline V gene encodes CDR1 MDHEN and CDR2 SYDVKM. CDR3 size: 16 residues. The CDR3 protein is CASSLGGGRTRETQYF. The DNA for the CDR3 is TGTGCCAGCAGTTTGGGCGGGGGCCGTACCAGGGAGACCCAGTACTTC. The whole variable domain, filled in from reference TRBV28 and TRBJ2-5, reads DVKVTQSSRYLVKRTGEKVFLECVQDMDHENMFWYRQDPGLGLRLIYFSYDVKMKEKGDIPEGYSVSREKKERFSLILESASTNQTSMYLCASSLGGGRTRETQYFGPGTRLLVL.

The J gene is TRBJ1-6, the V gene TRBV7-8; 8 nucleotides line up with TRBD1. Germline values: CDR1 SGHVS, CDR2 FQNEAQ. The CDR3 spans 19 residues. The V segment lost 2 bases and the J segment 6 bases; nucleotides outside the gene matches: 15. CDR3 in DNA: TGTGCCAGCAGCTTAATAAGGACAGGGAAGGGGATGAGTAATTCACCCCTCCACTTT. Protein: CASSLIRTGKGMSNSPLHF.

This clone was found a few times. This chain links TRBV28 with TRBJ1-1; D unclear. V was trimmed by 3 bases and J by 5 bases, leaving 10 bases between them. Germline V CDR1 and CDR2: MDHEN, SYDVKM. The CDR3 extends over 13 amino acids. CDR3 loop: CASSLVQPTEAFF. The CDR3 bases are TGTGCCAGCAGTTTGGTCCAGCCTACTGAAGCTTTCTTT.

Only one count was recorded for this clone. The chain carries TRBV7-2 and TRBJ2-2; D might be TRBD1 or TRBD2, each matching 5 bases. CDR1 is SGHTA and CDR2 is FQGNSA in the germline V gene. V lost 6 bases, J lost 7 bases, and 12 bases lay in between. This CDR3 comprises 13 residues. The CDR3 DNA follows: TGTGCCAGCAGTATTAGGGACGGCGGGGAGCTGTTTTTT. Its translation is CASSIRDGGELFF.

This chain connects TRBV7-9 to TRBJ1-2; D not certain. Between the trimmed V and J ends, which lost 1 base and 6 bases, there was a span of 6 bases. Germline CDR1 SEHNR, CDR2 FQNEAQ (reference sequence). The CDR3 has 12 residues. The CDR3 DNA reads TGTGCCAGCAGCTTAGTATCGGATGGCTACACCTTC. Protein: CASSLVSDGYTF.

This clone was recorded once. V is TRBV10-3 and J is TRBJ1-2; TRBD1 agrees at 7 bases. The junction had 8 bases not matched to a gene; V was cut back by 2 bases and J by 8 bases. The germline V gene has CDR1 ENHRY and CDR2 SYGVKD. This CDR3 is built from 14 residues. In DNA, the CDR3 is TGTGCCATCAGTGAGACGGGCGGAGGGGGCGGCTACACCTTC. This codes for CAISETGGGGGYTF.

This clone has a handful of counts. The genes are TRBV13 and TRBJ2-7; perhaps D is TRBD1 or TRBD2 (5 bases each). Germline V gene lookup returns CDR1 PRHDT and CDR2 FYEKMQ (reference sequence). The CDR3 has 16 residues. V lost 3 bases, J lost 6 bases, and 21 bases lay in between. DNA for the CDR3: TGTGCCAGCAGCTTTATAGTCGGGACGGCTTCGAGCGAGCAGTACTTC. Translation gives CASSFIVGTASSEQYF.

This clone was recorded only once. The chain combines TRBV7-9 with TRBJ2-2; D assignment may be TRBD1 or TRBD2 (5 bases each). CDR1 is SEHNR and CDR2 is FQNEAQ in the germline V gene (reference sequence). The CDR3 sequence is 16 residues long. Trimming removed 7 bases from V and 0 bases from J, with 15 bases in between. The DNA of the CDR3 is TGTGCCAGCACCTTTTTCGGGACGGCGAACACCGGGGAGCTGTTTTTT. This sequence encodes CASTFFGTANTGELFF.

The CDR3 bases are TGTGCCACCTCCAGCGGGGCAGTGAGCGAGCAGTACTTC. Protein product: CATSSGAVSEQYF. V usage is TRBV27 and J usage is TRBJ2-7, with TRBD2 identical over 7 bases. V was pared by 10 bases and J by 6 bases, with 12 bases of the junction left unmatched. The germline V gene encodes CDR1 MNHEY and CDR2 SMNVEV (reference sequence). The length of the CDR3 is 13 residues.

The genes are TRBV15 and TRBJ1-5, with a tentative D call TRBD1 (6 bases). V lost 4 bases and J 1 base, leaving 11 bases between the germline ends. Germline V gives CDR1 LNHNV, CDR2 YYDKDF (reference sequence). This CDR3 comprises 15 residues. This chain's CDR3 is CATSTLGGSNQPQHF. The CDR3 DNA reads TGTGCCACCAGCACCCTAGGGGGAAGCAATCAGCCCCAGCATTTT.

This sequence joins TRBV6-6 and TRBJ1-1; D may be TRBD1 (6 bases). This CDR3 has 15 amino acids. Germline V gene lookup returns CDR1 MNHNY and CDR2 SVGAGI (reference sequence). The germline V and J ends were trimmed by 6 bases and 1 base, with 15 bases remaining between them. The CDR3 loop reads CASREGGRGNTEAFF. The CDR3 DNA follows: TGTGCCAGCAGGGAGGGGGGCCGGGGGAACACTGAAGCTTTCTTT.

The V and J genes are TRBV2 and TRBJ2-3; 8 bases fit TRBD1. CDR1 is SNHLY, CDR2 FYNNEI, per germline. This CDR3 has 18 residues. V lost 5 bases, J lost 0 bases, and 13 bases stayed unmatched. CDR3 DNA: TGTGCCAGCAGTAGCCTTTTAATGACAGGGGCCAGCACAGATACGCAGTATTTT. As protein: CASSSLLMTGASTDTQYF.

On this clone: The germline gene is not matched at one end of the junction; a read error may be the cause. The J gene is TRBJ1-6, the V gene TRBV7-2; D remains ambiguous. Germline V CDR1 and CDR2: SGHTA, FQGNSA. This CDR3 spans 16 amino acids. CDR3 in amino acids: CAGSGQLTLEGSPLHF. CDR3 sequence (DNA): TGTGCCGGCAGCGGGCAACTGACGCTTGAGGGCTCACCCCTCCACTTT.

This clone was seen a few times. This chain joins TRBV12-5 and TRBJ1-6; D is unresolved. Between the trimmed V and J ends, which lost 0 bases and 19 bases, there was a span of 10 bases. The CDR3 has 11 amino acids. Germline V gene sequence: CDR1 LGHNT, CDR2 FRNRAP. This chain's CDR3 is CASGLVTPDHF. The CDR3 DNA is TGTGCTAGTGGTTTGGTAACCCCAGATCACTTT. The full variable domain, its missing parts supplied by reference TRBV12-5 and TRBJ1-6, is DARVTQTPRHKVTEMGQEVTMRCQPILGHNTVFWYRQTMMQGLELLAYFRNRAPLDDSGMPKDRFSAEMPDATLATLKIQPSEPRDSAVYFCASGLVTPDHFGNGTRLTVT.

The genes are TRBV29-1 and TRBJ2-7, with D unresolved. Trimming removed 6 bases at V and 0 bases at J, with 9 bases between. This CDR3 contains 12 residues. Germline V gene sequence: CDR1 SQVTM, CDR2 ANQGSEA. CDR3 sequence: CSVVRSSYEQYF. The CDR3 DNA reads TGCAGCGTCGTCAGGAGCTCCTACGAGCAGTACTTC.

This clone was seen more than once but under ten times. This chain connects TRBV25-1 to TRBJ1-6, with a possible D match to TRBD1 (6 bases). The CDR3 consists of 15 residues. Trimming took off 4 bases at V and 10 bases at J, with 17 bases between the two ends. Germline CDR1 is MGHDK and CDR2 is SYGVNS. This chain's CDR3 is CASSAPTGSRSPLHF. CDR3 nucleotides: TGTGCCAGCAGTGCTCCGACAGGCTCTCGCTCACCCCTCCACTTT.

The chain is built from TRBV7-9 and TRBJ1-1; D ambiguous. Germline assignment: CDR1 SEHNR and CDR2 FQNEAQ (reference sequence). V lost 7 bases and J 1 base, leaving 7 bases between the germline ends. There are 12 residues in the CDR3. The CDR3 loop is CASTNENTEAFF. CDR3 sequence (DNA): TGTGCCAGCACAAATGAGAACACTGAAGCTTTCTTT.

The chain carries TRBV11-2 and TRBJ2-7; possibly TRBD2 for D (8 bases). Germline CDR1 SGHAT, CDR2 FQNNGV. The CDR3 length is 15 residues. Trimming removed 3 bases at V and 4 bases at J, with 16 bases between. The CDR3 sequence: CASSFSGTDPYEQYF. The CDR3 nucleotides are TGTGCCAGCAGCTTTAGCGGGACAGACCCTTACGAGCAGTACTTC.

The chain couples TRBV2 to TRBJ2-7, with TRBD1 as a possible D gene (6 bases). This CDR3 has 14 amino acids. V was trimmed by 2 bases and J by 5 bases, leaving 13 bases between them. The germline gives CDR1 SNHLY, CDR2 FYNNEI. CDR3 in amino acids: CASSEQGSIDEQYF. The DNA of the CDR3 is TGTGCCAGCAGTGAACAGGGGTCAATAGACGAGCAGTACTTC.

The chain uses TRBV5-8 and TRBJ1-1; D unclear. V was cut by 1 base and J by 10 bases, with 11 bases left in between. Per the germline V gene, CDR1 is SGHTS and CDR2 is YDEGEE. The length of the CDR3 is 12 residues. The CDR3 spells CASSLRARRAFF. The CDR3 DNA follows: TGTGCCAGCAGCTTGAGAGCACGGCGAGCTTTCTTT.

The V and J genes are TRBV7-8 and TRBJ2-3, with D perhaps TRBD1 (6 bases). Germline V gives CDR1 SGHVS, CDR2 FQNEAQ. Trimming shortened V by 5 bases and J by 6 bases, and 21 bases separated the two germline ends. This CDR3 comprises 16 residues. CDR3 nucleotides: TGTGCCAGCAGCCCGGTGGGGGCAGAAGTCAGGGATACGCAGTATTTT. This codes for CASSPVGAEVRDTQYF.

The gene calls are TRBV7-9 and TRBJ2-7; a possible D gene is TRBD2 (5 bases). V lost 1 base to trimming and J lost 2 bases, with 9 bases between them. Germline V gene data show CDR1 as SEHNR and CDR2 as FQNEAQ (reference sequence). CDR3 length: 14 amino acids. CDR3 nucleotides: TGTGCCAGCAGCTTAGTCGGGAACCCCTACGAGCAGTACTTC. It translates to CASSLVGNPYEQYF. Based on the CDR3 plus reference TRBV7-9 and TRBJ2-7, the full variable domain is DTGVSQNPRHKITKRGQNVTFRCDPISEHNRLYWYRQTLGQGPEFLTYFQNEAQLEKSRLLSDRFSAERPKGSFSTLEIQRTEQGDSAMYLCASSLVGNPYEQYFGPGTRLTVT.

The rearrangement uses TRBV7-2 and TRBJ1-2; 10 bases are shared with TRBD1. Looked up from germline, CDR1 is SGHTA and CDR2 is FQGNSA. V shed 2 bases and J 8 bases; nucleotides not matched to a gene: 11. This CDR3 comprises 16 residues. CDR3 bases: TGTGCCAGCAGCTTAAGTCCCGGGACAGGGGTTGGCGGCTACACCTTC. It encodes CASSLSPGTGVGGYTF.

This chain links TRBV28 with TRBJ2-1; the D call may be TRBD1 or TRBD2 (5 bases each). The CDR3 is 15 residues long. V lost 5 bases and J 7 bases, leaving 18 bases between the germline ends. Germline CDR1 MDHEN, CDR2 SYDVKM. The CDR3 DNA sequence: TGTGCCAGCAGTAATCGGGACCACCTCGGAAATGAGCAGTTCTTC. The encoded protein is CASSNRDHLGNEQFF.

This rearrangement joins TRBV30 to TRBJ1-5, with a tentative D call TRBD1 (5 bases). This CDR3 has 16 amino acids. Germline V gives CDR1 GTSNPN, CDR2 SVGIG (reference sequence). V was clipped by 3 bases and J by 0 bases, with 15 bases between them. CDR3 in DNA: TGTGCCTGGAGATCAGGCAGGGATTATAGCAATCAGCCCCAGCATTTT. This codes for CAWRSGRDYSNQPQHF.